This T cell receptor (beta chain) was found in a study of blood T cell repertoires in COVID-19. Germline assignment: CDR1 MNHEY and CDR2 SMNVEV (reference sequence). CDR3 length: 15 residues. V gave up 9 bases and J gave up 8 bases; unmatched junction bases: 15. Assay used: immunoSEQ multiplex PCR; TCRdb lists only in-frame clones, some missing. The top ten hold under 15% of the sample, which has just under 50,000 clones, 86% seen once. In this sample, this clone turned up a few times. The chain employs TRBV27 and TRBJ1-5, with 8 bases that match TRBD1. This TCR was recovered from a human donor in a cohort sampled during active COVID-19. What was sequenced was peripheral blood. CDR3 sequence reads: CARDRDRRLGEPQHF. CDR3 in DNA: TGTGCCAGGGACCGGGACAGGCGGCTCGGGGAGCCCCAGCATTTT.